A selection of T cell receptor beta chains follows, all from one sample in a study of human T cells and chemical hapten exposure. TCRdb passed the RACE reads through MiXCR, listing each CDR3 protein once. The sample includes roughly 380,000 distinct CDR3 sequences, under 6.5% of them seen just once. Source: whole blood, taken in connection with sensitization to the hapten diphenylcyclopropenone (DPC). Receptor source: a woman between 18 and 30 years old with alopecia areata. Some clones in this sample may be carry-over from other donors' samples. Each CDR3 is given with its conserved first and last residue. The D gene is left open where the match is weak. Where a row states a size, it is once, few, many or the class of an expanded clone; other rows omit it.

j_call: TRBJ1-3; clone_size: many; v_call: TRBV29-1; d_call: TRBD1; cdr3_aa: CSVEDSYGQGRNTIYF; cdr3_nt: TGCAGCGTTGAAGATTCGTACGGACAGGGGAGGAACACCATATATTTT
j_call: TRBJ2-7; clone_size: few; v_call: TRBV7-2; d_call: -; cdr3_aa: CASSAGPDYEQYF; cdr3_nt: TGTGCCAGCAGCGCGGGACCGGACTACGAGCAGTACTTC
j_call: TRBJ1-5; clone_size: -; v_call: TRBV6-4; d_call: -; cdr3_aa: CASSLRTVRQPQHF; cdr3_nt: TGTGCCAGCAGCCTTAGGACAGTCAGGCAGCCCCAGCATTTT
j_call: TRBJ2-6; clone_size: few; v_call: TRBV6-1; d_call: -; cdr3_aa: CASSDGGLSGANVLTF; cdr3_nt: TGTGCCAGCAGTGACGGGGGCCTCTCTGGGGCCAACGTCCTGACTTTC
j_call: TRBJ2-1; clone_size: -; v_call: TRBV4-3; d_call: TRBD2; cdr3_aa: CASSQRPSGEIYNEQFF; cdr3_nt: TGCGCCAGCAGCCAGAGACCTAGCGGGGAAATCTACAATGAGCAGTTCTTC
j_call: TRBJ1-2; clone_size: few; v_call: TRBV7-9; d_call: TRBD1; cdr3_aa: CASSGQPAGGDGYTF; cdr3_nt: TGTGCCAGCAGCGGGCAGCCGGCAGGGGGCGATGGCTACACCTTC
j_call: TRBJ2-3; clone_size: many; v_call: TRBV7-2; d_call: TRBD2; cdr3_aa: CASSLAPLAGGPGDTQYF; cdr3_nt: TGTGCCAGCAGCTTAGCCCCGCTAGCGGGGGGGCCAGGGGATACGCAGTATTTT
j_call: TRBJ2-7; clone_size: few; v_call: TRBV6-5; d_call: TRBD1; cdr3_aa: CASSYSRQGDEQYF; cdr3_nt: TGTGCCAGCAGTTACTCGCGTCAGGGGGACGAGCAGTACTTC
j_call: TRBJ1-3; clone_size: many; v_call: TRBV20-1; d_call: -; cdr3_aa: CSARGHTEGNTIYF; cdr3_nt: TGCAGTGCTAGAGGACACACCGAGGGAAACACCATATATTTT
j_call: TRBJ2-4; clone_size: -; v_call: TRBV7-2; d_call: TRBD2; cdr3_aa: CASSSGLASAKNIQYF; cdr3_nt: TGTGCCAGCAGCTCGGGACTAGCGTCCGCCAAAAACATTCAGTACTTC
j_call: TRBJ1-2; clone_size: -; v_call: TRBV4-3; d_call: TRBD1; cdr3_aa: CASSQGTGDGVYGYTF; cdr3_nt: TGCGCCAGCAGCCAAGGGACAGGGGATGGAGTCTATGGCTACACCTTC
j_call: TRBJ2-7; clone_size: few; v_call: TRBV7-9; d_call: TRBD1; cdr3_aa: CASSNPGQGAYEQYF; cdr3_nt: TGTGCCAGCAGCAATCCGGGACAGGGGGCCTACGAGCAGTACTTC
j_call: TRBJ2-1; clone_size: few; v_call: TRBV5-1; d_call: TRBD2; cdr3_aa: CASSWGGRVVRDEQFF; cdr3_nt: TGCGCCAGCAGCTGGGGCGGGAGGGTCGTCCGTGATGAGCAGTTCTTC
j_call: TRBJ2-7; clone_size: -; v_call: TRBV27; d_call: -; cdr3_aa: CASSLTGEYSEQYF; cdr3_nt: TGTGCCAGCAGTCTGACGGGGGAGTATAGCGAGCAGTACTTC
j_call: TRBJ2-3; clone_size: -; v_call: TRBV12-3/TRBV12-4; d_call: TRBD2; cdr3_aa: CASSSPVAGGGDTQYF; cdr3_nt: TGTGCCAGCAGTTCTCCCGTAGCGGGGGGAGGAGATACGCAGTATTTT
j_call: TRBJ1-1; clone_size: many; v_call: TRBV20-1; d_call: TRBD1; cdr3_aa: CSASISRTGGEAFF; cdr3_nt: TGCAGTGCTAGCATAAGTAGGACAGGGGGCGAAGCTTTCTTT
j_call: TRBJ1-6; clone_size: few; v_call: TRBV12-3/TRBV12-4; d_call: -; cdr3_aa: CASSFRGGNSPLHF; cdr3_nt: TGTGCCAGCAGTTTTCGAGGGGGAAATTCACCCCTCCACTTT
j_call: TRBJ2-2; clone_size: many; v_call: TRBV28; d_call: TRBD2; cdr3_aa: CASSTRSGGARTGELFF; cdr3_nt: TGTGCCAGCAGCACCCGGTCGGGGGGGGCGCGAACCGGGGAGCTGTTTTTT
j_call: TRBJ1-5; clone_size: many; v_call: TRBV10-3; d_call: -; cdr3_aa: CATSGQEGTDQPQHF; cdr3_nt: TGTGCCACATCAGGGCAAGAGGGGACTGATCAGCCCCAGCATTTT
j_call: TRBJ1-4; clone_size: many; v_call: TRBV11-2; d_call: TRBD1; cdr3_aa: CASSAGQGDEKLFF; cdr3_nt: TGTGCCAGCAGCGCGGGACAGGGAGACGAAAAACTGTTTTTT
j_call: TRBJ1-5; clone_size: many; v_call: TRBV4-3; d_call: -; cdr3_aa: CASSQDGPRSNQPQHF; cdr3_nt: TGCGCCAGCAGCCAAGATGGGCCGCGGAGCAATCAGCCCCAGCATTTT
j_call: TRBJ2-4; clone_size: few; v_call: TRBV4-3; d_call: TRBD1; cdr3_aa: CASSQDVMAGQGFNIQYF; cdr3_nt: TGCGCCAGCAGCCAAGATGTGATGGCGGGACAGGGGTTTAACATTCAGTACTTC
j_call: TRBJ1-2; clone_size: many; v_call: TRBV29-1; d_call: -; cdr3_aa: CSVEDPAGTGYTF; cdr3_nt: TGCAGCGTTGAAGATCCGGCAGGGACCGGCTACACCTTC
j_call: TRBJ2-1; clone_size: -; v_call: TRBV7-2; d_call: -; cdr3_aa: CASSLALVNNEQFF; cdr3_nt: TGTGCCAGCAGCTTAGCCCTAGTAAACAATGAGCAGTTCTTC
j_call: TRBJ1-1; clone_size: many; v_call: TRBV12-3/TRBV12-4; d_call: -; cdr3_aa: CASSFRGRVTEAFF; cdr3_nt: TGTGCCAGCAGTTTTCGGGGGCGGGTCACTGAAGCTTTCTTT
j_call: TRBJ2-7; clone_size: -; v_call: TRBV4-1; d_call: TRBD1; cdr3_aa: CASRDPGQGSYEQYF; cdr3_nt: TGCGCCAGCAGGGACCCGGGACAGGGTTCCTACGAGCAGTACTTC
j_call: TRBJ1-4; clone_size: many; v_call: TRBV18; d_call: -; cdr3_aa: CASSPRRAGGEKLFF; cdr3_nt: TGTGCCAGCTCACCACGCCGGGCAGGTGGTGAAAAACTGTTTTTT
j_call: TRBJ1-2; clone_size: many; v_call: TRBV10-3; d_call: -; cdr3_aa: CAISESEQVNYGYTF; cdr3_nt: TGTGCCATCAGTGAGTCCGAACAGGTGAACTATGGCTACACCTTC
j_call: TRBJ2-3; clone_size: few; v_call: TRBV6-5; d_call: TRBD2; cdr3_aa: CASSYRSPAGERADTQYF; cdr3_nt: TGTGCCAGCAGTTACCGGTCCCCGGCGGGGGAGAGGGCAGATACGCAGTATTTT
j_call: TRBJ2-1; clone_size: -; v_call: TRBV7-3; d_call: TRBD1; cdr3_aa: CVSSLEQGMNNEQFF; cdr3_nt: TGTGTCAGCAGCTTAGAACAGGGGATGAACAATGAGCAGTTCTTC
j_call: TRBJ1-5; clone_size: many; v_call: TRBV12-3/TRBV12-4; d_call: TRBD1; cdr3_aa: CASSLTGTQPQHF; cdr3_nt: TGTGCCAGCAGTTTGACAGGGACGCAGCCCCAGCATTTT
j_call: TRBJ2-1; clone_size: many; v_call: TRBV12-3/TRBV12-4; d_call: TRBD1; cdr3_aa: CASRPLTGGYYNEQFF; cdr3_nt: TGTGCCAGCAGACCCTTGACAGGGGGCTACTACAATGAGCAGTTCTTC
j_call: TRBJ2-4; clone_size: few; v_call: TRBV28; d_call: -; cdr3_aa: CASSPVPDLAKNIQYF; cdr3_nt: TGTGCCAGCAGCCCCGTTCCTGACCTGGCCAAAAACATTCAGTACTTC
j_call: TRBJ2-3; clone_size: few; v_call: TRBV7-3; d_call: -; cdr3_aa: CASSRGHNTDTQYF; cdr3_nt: TGTGCCAGCAGCAGGGGCCACAACACAGATACGCAGTATTTT
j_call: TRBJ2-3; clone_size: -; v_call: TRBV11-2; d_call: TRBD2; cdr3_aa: CASSLAISGGRDTQYF; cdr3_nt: TGTGCCAGCAGCTTAGCCATCAGCGGGGGGAGGGATACGCAGTATTTT
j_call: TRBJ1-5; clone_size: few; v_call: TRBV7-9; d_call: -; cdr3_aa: CASSAGAGSHQPQHF; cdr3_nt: TGTGCCAGCAGCGCCGGTGCCGGATCTCATCAGCCCCAGCATTTT
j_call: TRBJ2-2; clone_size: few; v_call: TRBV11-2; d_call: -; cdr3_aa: CASSYYGTLENTGELFF; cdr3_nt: TGTGCCAGCAGTTACTACGGGACACTAGAGAACACCGGGGAGCTGTTTTTT
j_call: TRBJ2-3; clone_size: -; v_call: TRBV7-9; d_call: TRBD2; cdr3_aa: CASTPSGATDTQYF; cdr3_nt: TGTGCCAGCACCCCCAGCGGGGCCACAGATACGCAGTATTTT
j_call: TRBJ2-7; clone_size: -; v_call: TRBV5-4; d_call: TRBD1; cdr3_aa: CASSLRQGAVEQYF; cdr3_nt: TGTGCCAGCAGCTTGCGACAGGGGGCCGTCGAGCAGTACTTC
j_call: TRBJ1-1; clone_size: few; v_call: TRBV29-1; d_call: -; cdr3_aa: CSVKNTMNTEAFF; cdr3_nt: TGCAGCGTTAAGAACACCATGAACACTGAAGCTTTCTTT
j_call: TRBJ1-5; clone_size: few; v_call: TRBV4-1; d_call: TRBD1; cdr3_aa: CASSHRPGQGDQPQHF; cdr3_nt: TGCGCCAGCAGTCATCGACCGGGACAGGGCGATCAGCCCCAGCATTTT
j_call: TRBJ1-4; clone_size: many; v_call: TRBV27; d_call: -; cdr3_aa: CAIPRRGANREKLFF; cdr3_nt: TGTGCCATCCCCCGGCGGGGGGCGAATCGGGAAAAACTGTTTTTT
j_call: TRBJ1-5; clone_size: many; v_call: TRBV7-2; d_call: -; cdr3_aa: CASSLAGTNNQPQHF; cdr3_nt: TGTGCCAGCAGCTTAGCGGGGACAAACAATCAGCCCCAGCATTTT
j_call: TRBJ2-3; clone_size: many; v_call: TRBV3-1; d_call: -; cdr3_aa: CASSLIADTQYF; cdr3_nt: TGTGCCAGCAGCCTAATTGCGGATACGCAGTATTTT
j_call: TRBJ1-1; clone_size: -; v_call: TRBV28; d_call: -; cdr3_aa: CASSSLDRLNTEAFF; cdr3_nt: TGTGCCAGCAGTTCCTTAGACAGGCTGAACACTGAAGCTTTCTTT
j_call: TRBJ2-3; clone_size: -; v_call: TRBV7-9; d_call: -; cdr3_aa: CASSLVTGIPDTQYF; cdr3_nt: TGTGCCAGCAGCTTAGTAACAGGGATCCCAGATACGCAGTATTTT
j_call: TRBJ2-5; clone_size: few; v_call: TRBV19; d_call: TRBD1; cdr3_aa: CASSMYGTGAIQETQYF; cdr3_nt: TGTGCCAGTAGTATGTACGGGACAGGGGCTATCCAAGAGACCCAGTACTTC
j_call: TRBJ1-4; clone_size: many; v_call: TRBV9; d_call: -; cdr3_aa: CASSADGEKLFF; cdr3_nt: TGTGCCAGCAGCGCCGATGGCGAAAAACTGTTTTTT
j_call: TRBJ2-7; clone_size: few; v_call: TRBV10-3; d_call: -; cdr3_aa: CAIRGALAYEQYF; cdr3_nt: TGTGCCATCAGGGGCGCTTTAGCCTACGAGCAGTACTTC
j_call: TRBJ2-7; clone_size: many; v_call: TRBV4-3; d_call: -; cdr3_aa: CASSQDTPRGVYEQYF; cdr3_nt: TGCGCCAGCAGCCAAGATACCCCTCGTGGCGTATACGAGCAGTACTTC
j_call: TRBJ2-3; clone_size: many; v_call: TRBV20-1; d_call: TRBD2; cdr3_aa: CSARRRRTSLYTQYF; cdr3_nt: TGCAGTGCTAGACGCAGAAGGACTAGCCTATATACGCAGTATTTT
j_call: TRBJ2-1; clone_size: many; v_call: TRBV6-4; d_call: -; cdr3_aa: CASSQGPVNEQFF; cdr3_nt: TGTGCCAGCAGTCAAGGGCCAGTCAATGAGCAGTTCTTC
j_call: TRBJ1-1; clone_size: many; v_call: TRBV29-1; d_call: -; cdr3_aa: CSVEVPQGMMNTEAFF; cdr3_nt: TGCAGCGTTGAAGTGCCTCAGGGCATGATGAACACTGAAGCTTTCTTT
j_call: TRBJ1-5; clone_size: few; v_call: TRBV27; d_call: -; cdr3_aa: CASSLTVYNQPQHF; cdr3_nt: TGTGCCAGCAGTTTAACGGTTTACAATCAGCCCCAGCATTTT